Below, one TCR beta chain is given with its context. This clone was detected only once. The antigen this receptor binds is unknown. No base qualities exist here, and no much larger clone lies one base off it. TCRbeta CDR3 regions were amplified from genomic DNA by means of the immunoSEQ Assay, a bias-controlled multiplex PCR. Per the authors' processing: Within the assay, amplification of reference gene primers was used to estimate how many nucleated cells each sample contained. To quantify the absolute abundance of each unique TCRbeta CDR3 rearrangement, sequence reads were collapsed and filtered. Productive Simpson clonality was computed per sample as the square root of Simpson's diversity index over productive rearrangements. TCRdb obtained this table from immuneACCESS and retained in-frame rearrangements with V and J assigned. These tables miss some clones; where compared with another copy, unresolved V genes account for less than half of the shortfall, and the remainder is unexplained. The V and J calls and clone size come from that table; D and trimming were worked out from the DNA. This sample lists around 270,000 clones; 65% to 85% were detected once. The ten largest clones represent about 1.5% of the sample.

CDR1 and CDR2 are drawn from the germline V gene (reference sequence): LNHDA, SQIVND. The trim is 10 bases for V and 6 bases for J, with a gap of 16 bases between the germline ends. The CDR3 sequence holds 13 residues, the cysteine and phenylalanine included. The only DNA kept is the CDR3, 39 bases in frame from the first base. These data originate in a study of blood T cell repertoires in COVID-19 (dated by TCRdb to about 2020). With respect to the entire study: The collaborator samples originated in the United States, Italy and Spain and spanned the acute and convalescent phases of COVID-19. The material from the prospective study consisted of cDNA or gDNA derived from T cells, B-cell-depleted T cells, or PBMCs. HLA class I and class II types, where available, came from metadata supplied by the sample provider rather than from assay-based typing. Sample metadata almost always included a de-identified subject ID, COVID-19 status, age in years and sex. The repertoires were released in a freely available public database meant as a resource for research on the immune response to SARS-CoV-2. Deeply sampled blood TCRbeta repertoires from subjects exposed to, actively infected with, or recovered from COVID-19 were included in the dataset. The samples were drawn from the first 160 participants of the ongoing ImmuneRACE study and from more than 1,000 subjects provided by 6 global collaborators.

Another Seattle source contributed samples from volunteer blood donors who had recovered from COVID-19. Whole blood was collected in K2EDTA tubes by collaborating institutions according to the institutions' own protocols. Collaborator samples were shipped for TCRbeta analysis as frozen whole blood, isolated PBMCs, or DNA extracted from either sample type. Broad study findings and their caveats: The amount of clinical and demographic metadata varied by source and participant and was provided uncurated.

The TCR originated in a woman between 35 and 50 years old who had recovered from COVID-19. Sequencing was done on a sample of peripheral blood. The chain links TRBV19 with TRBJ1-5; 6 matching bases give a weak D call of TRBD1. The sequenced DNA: TGTGCCACATCCGGGGGGGCTCGTCAGCCCCAGCATTTT. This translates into CATSGGARQPQHF.